Shown below are 22 T cell receptor beta chains from a single sample sequenced in a study of blood T cells in healthy people across ages. The use of a sample-barcoded 5' primer and a J-beta primer mix characterized a second PCR of about 7 to 12 cycles. TCRdb recomputed calls from the 5' RACE reads with MiXCR, one row per CDR3 protein. The data contain about 570,000 distinct CDR3 sequences, 25% to 30% of them singletons. Sequencing was performed on blood. These receptors all stem from a woman in her 70s in good health.

The chain couples TRBV11-1 to TRBJ2-1; D is perhaps TRBD1 (6 bases). This CDR3 contains 15 residues. V lost 4 bases and J 6 bases, leaving 16 bases between the germline ends. CDR1 and CDR2 (germline): SGHAT, FQDESV (reference sequence). This CDR3 reads CASSSLQGIGNEQFF. The DNA of the CDR3 is TGTGCCAGCAGCTCGTTACAGGGAATAGGCAATGAGCAGTTCTTC. Full variable domain (outside the CDR3, taken from reference TRBV11-1 and TRBJ2-1): EAEVAQSPRYKITEKSQAVAFWCDPISGHATLYWYRQILGQGPELLVQFQDESVVDDSQLPKDRFSAERLKGVDSTLKIQPAELGDSAMYLCASSSLQGIGNEQFFGPGTRLTVL.

The genes are TRBV29-1 and TRBJ1-1, with D uncertain. Trimming stripped 4 bases from V and 9 bases from J, with 15 bases between. The germline gives CDR1 SQVTM, CDR2 ANQGSEA. The CDR3 length is 12 residues. DNA for the CDR3: TGCAGCGTTGTTTTAGGGCTGGGGAAAGCTTTCTTT. Translation: CSVVLGLGKAFF.

In its sample, this clonotype was seen many times. The junction departs from the called germline gene at one end, perhaps through a read error. The V and J genes are TRBV5-1 and TRBJ1-4; 8 bases are shared with TRBD1. The CDR3 length is 14 residues. The germline V gene encodes CDR1 SGHRS and CDR2 YFSETQ. The CDR3: CASSLGQGGEKLFF. The CDR3 DNA is TGTGCCAGCAGCTTAGGACAGGGCGGTGAAAAACTGTTTTTT.

The sample holds a few counts of this clonotype. The chain has TRBV20-1 and TRBJ2-5, with 7 bases matching TRBD2. The V segment lost 6 bases and the J segment 4 bases; nucleotides outside the gene matches: 14. Germline V lookup: CDR1 DFQATT, CDR2 SNEGSKA (reference sequence). CDR3 length equals 15 residues. CDR3 DNA sequence: TGCAGTGCGACGGACCCTCTAAGCGGGGCAGAGACCCAGTACTTC. Translated: CSATDPLSGAETQYF.

This rearrangement joins TRBV12-3 or TRBV12-4 to TRBJ2-3, with D possibly matching TRBD2 (6 bases). Trimming removed 1 base at V and 3 bases at J, with 14 bases between. CDR3 length: 16 residues. CDR3 in DNA: TGTGCCAGCAGTTTAGGCCCCGCGGGGTGGACAGATACGCAGTATTTT. Translation gives CASSLGPAGWTDTQYF.

This clonotype was recorded a few times. The J gene is TRBJ2-7, the V gene TRBV11-2, with TRBD2 matching over 8 bases. Trimming at V came to 1 base and at J to 3 bases, leaving 8 bases not matched to a gene. The CDR3 loop spans 16 amino acids. In germline, CDR1 is SGHAT, CDR2 FQNNGV. The CDR3: CASSLVGGARSYEQYF. In DNA, the CDR3 is TGTGCCAGCAGCTTAGTCGGGGGGGCTAGGAGCTACGAGCAGTACTTC.

The V gene is TRBV6-5, the J gene TRBJ1-4, with TRBD1 matching 8 bases. V shed 5 bases, J shed 5 bases, and the junction held 10 bases outside the gene matches. The V gene's germline CDR1 is MNHEY and CDR2 SVGAGI. The CDR3 consists of 16 residues. CDR3 DNA: TGTGCCAGCAGTCCCCGACAGGGGCGACTAAATGAAAAACTGTTTTTT. It encodes CASSPRQGRLNEKLFF.

The chain couples TRBV7-8 to TRBJ2-5; 14 bases align to TRBD2. The CDR3 runs 16 residues. With V trimmed by 5 bases and J by 2 bases, 4 bases remained unmatched. From germline, CDR1 is SGHVS and CDR2 FQNEAQ. The CDR3 region is CASSTRLAGGQETQYF. CDR3 bases: TGTGCCAGCAGCACGCGACTAGCGGGGGGGCAAGAGACCCAGTACTTC.

For this clonotype: Germline is not matched at one junction end, which may reflect a read error. V usage is TRBV6-2 or TRBV6-3 and J usage is TRBJ1-2, with a tentative D call TRBD1 (5 bases). The CDR3 runs 14 residues. Germline loops: CDR1 MNHEY, CDR2 SVGEGT. CDR3 bases: TGTGCCAGCAGGCCCGACAGACTTCCGTGGTTTTTGTCCTTC. Its translation: CASRPDRLPWFLSF.

The V call is TRBV29-1, the J call TRBJ1-2, with D perhaps TRBD1 (5 bases). From germline, CDR1 is SQVTM and CDR2 ANQGSEA. The germline V and J ends were trimmed by 1 base and 7 bases, with 10 bases remaining between them. CDR3 length: 12 amino acids. The CDR3 sequence: CSVEVAGPGYTF. The CDR3 DNA reads TGCAGCGTTGAAGTGGCAGGGCCTGGCTACACCTTC.

The V call is TRBV7-2, the J call TRBJ2-1; no clear D gene. The J call may be incorrect, as the DNA end agrees better with TRBJ2-5. The CDR3 totals 11 residues. Germline CDR1 and CDR2: SGHTA and FQGNSA. CDR3 sequence reads: CASSQPETQYF. The DNA of the CDR3 is TGTGCCAGCAGCCAGCCTGAGACCCAGTACTTC.

The rearrangement uses TRBV6-5 and TRBJ2-1, with TRBD2 matching over 9 bases. CDR1 is MNHEY, CDR2 SVGAGI, per germline. V trimming: 3 bases; J trimming: 2 bases; junction bases outside the gene matches: 8. This CDR3 spans 17 amino acids. CDR3 DNA: TGTGCCAGCAGTTATCCACCCGGCGGGGGGGCCTACAATGAGCAGTTCTTC. Its protein is CASSYPPGGGAYNEQFF.

There are a few counts of this clonotype. The V and J genes are TRBV11-2 and TRBJ2-1; D is uncertain. The CDR3 runs to 16 residues. V dropped 5 bases and J dropped 2 bases, with 16 bases sitting between them. Looked up from germline, CDR1 is SGHAT and CDR2 is FQNNGV. CDR3 DNA: TGTGCCAGCAGCCACGGCCTAGTCATCACCTACAATGAGCAGTTCTTC. This codes for CASSHGLVITYNEQFF.

This clonotype was recorded many times. The chain uses TRBV24-1 and TRBJ2-2; D may be TRBD1 or TRBD2 (5 bases each). Germline-derived CDR1 and CDR2 are KGHDR and SFDVKD. The CDR3 spans 14 residues. V dropped 10 bases and J dropped 1 base, with 12 bases sitting between them. The CDR3 DNA reads TGTGCCACGATGGGGACCGGGAACACCGGGGAGCTGTTTTTT. As protein: CATMGTGNTGELFF.

There are many counts of this clonotype. The chain carries TRBV10-3 and TRBJ1-2, with no clear D. The V gene lost 0 bases and the J gene lost 3 bases, with 2 bases spanning the gap. This CDR3 contains 12 residues. CDR1 and CDR2 from the germline V gene are ENHRY and SYGVKD. The CDR3 reads CAISESDYGYTF. The CDR3 bases are TGTGCCATCAGTGAGTCGGACTATGGCTACACCTTC.

This clonotype has a handful of counts. The V and J genes are TRBV12-3 or TRBV12-4 and TRBJ1-1; D gene unclear. V shed 1 base and J shed 5 bases, with 5 bases lying between them. CDR3 length equals 12 residues. The CDR3 protein is CASSLELTEAFF. The CDR3 bases are TGTGCCAGCAGTTTAGAGCTTACTGAAGCTTTCTTT.

The chain is built from TRBV7-2 and TRBJ2-3; perhaps D is TRBD1 or TRBD2 (6 bases each). This CDR3 comprises 16 residues. Per the germline V gene, CDR1 is SGHTA and CDR2 is FQGNSA. V dropped 1 base and J dropped 8 bases, with 19 bases sitting between them. The CDR3 coding sequence is TGTGCCAGCAGCTTAGACGGACGCGGGGTAGGGGGTACGCAGTATTTT. This encodes CASSLDGRGVGGTQYF.

V usage is TRBV25-1 and J usage is TRBJ2-3; 8 bases agree with TRBD1. V lost 8 bases to trimming and J lost 5 bases; unmatched junction nucleotides: 9. This CDR3 has 14 residues. The germline V gene has CDR1 MGHDK and CDR2 SYGVNS. The DNA of the CDR3 is TGTGCCAGCGAAGACAGGGGTGAGGGAGATACGCAGTATTTT. Its protein is CASEDRGEGDTQYF.

V usage is TRBV20-1 and J usage is TRBJ2-3, with D perhaps matching TRBD2 (6 bases). Trimming cost V 4 bases and J 0 bases, with 8 bases left between them. Per the germline V gene, CDR1 is DFQATT and CDR2 is SNEGSKA (reference sequence). There are 13 residues in the CDR3. The CDR3 reads CSATGGSTDTQYF. The CDR3 DNA sequence: TGCAGTGCTACCGGGGGTAGCACAGATACGCAGTATTTT.

The chain employs TRBV29-1 and TRBJ2-1; 11 bases are shared with TRBD1. Germline V CDR1 and CDR2: SQVTM, ANQGSEA. Trimming cost V 4 bases and J 8 bases; bases outside gene matches: 4. The CDR3 totals 13 residues. CDR3 coding DNA: TGCAGCGTTGGGACAGGGGGCGGCGATGAGCAGTTCTTC. Translated: CSVGTGGGDEQFF.

This clonotype appeared a few times. This chain uses TRBV9 with TRBJ1-3; D gene uncertain. V lost 3 bases, J lost 2 bases, and 12 bases lay in between. Germline values: CDR1 SGDLS, CDR2 YYNGEE. The CDR3 length is 15 residues. CDR3 sequence (DNA): TGTGCCAGCAGCGAGGGAGGGTGGCCTGGAAACACCATATATTTT. It yields the protein CASSEGGWPGNTIYF.

The rearrangement links TRBV7-3 to TRBJ1-2; tentatively, D is TRBD1 (6 bases). The ends were cut back, 5 bases at V and 9 bases at J, with 28 bases in the middle. Germline V gene data show CDR1 as SGHTA and CDR2 as FQGTGA. This CDR3 is 17 amino acids long. CDR3 nucleotide sequence: TGTGCCAGCAGCCTCCTCTCCCGGGACACCACGGGGTATCGCTACACCTTC. It yields the protein CASSLLSRDTTGYRYTF.